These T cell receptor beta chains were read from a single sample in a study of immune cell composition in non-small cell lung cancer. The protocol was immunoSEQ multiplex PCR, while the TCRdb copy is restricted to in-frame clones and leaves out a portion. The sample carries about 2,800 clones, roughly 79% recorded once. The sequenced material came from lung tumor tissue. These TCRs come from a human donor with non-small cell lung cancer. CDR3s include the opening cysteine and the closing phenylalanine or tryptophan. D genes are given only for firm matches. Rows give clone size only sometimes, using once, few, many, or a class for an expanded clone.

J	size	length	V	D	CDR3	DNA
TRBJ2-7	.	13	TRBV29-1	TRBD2	CSVVVAGSYEQYF	TGCAGCGTTGTCGTAGCGGGCTCCTACGAGCAGTACTTC
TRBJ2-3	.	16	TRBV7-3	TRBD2	CASSPAGAGSTDTQYF	TGTGCCAGCAGCCCCGCAGGAGCGGGGAGCACAGATACGCAGTATTTT
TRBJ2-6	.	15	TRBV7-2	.	CASSPYYSGANVLTF	TGTGCCAGCAGCCCATACTACTCTGGGGCCAACGTCCTGACTTTC
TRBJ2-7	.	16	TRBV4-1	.	CASSQMYTGGKYEQYF	TGCGCCAGCAGCCAAATGTATACGGGGGGCAAATACGAGCAGTACTTC
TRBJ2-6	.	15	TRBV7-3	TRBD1	CASSPGTGIANVLTF	TGTGCCAGCAGCCCGGGGACAGGGATAGCCAACGTCCTGACTTTC
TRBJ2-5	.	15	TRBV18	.	CASSPFGGVQETQYF	TGTGCCAGCTCACCTTTTGGCGGGGTGCAAGAGACCCAGTACTTC
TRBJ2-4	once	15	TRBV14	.	CASSQVGGGAHIQYF	TGTGCCAGCAGCCAAGTTGGAGGGGGCGCCCACATTCAGTACTTC
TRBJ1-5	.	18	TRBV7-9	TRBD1	CASSLGYGTGALDQPQHF	TGTGCCAGCAGCTTAGGGTATGGGACAGGGGCATTGGATCAGCCCCAGCATTTT
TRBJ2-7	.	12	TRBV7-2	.	CASSLTYYEQYF	TGTGCCAGCAGCCTGACATACTACGAGCAGTACTTC
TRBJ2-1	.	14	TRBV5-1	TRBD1	CASSLDRVANEQFF	TGCGCCAGCAGCCTGGACAGGGTAGCGAATGAGCAGTTCTTC
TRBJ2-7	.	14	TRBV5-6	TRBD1	CASSRGQGREEQYF	TGTGCCAGCAGCCGGGGACAGGGAAGAGAAGAGCAGTACTTC
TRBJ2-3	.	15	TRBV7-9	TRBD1	CASSSGQGAADTQYF	TGTGCCAGCAGCTCAGGACAGGGGGCTGCAGATACGCAGTATTTT
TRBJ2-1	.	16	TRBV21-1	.	CASSMGGLAGDQEQFF	TGTGCCAGCAGCATGGGGGGACTAGCGGGAGACCAAGAGCAGTTCTTC
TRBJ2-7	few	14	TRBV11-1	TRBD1	CASSLITGGREQYF	TGTGCCAGCAGCTTAATCACAGGGGGTCGGGAGCAGTACTTC
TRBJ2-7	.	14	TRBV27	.	CASSSGTTSYEQYF	TGTGCCAGCAGTTCAGGGACAACTTCCTACGAGCAGTACTTC
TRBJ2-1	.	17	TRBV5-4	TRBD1	CASSFGTAPSSYNEQFF	TGTGCCAGCAGCTTTGGGACAGCCCCGAGCTCCTACAATGAGCAGTTCTTC
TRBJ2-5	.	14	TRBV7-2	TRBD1	CASSRTGDRETQYF	TGTGCCAGCAGCCGAACAGGGGACCGTGAGACCCAGTACTTC
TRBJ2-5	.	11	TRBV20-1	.	CSAQYQETQYF	TGCAGTGCTCAGTACCAAGAGACCCAGTACTTC
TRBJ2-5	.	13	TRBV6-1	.	CASSEGPQETQYF	TGTGCCAGCAGTGAAGGGCCTCAAGAGACCCAGTACTTC
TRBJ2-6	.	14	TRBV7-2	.	CASSLAAGANVLTF	TGTGCCAGCAGCTTAGCGGCCGGGGCCAACGTCCTGACTTTC
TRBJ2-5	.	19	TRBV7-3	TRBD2	CASSLEAPGTSGNQDTQYF	TGTGCCAGCAGCTTAGAGGCCCCAGGGACTAGCGGGAACCAAGACACCCAGTACTTC
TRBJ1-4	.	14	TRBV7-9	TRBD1	CASSLGQDYEKLFF	TGTGCCAGCAGCCTCGGACAGGATTATGAAAAACTGTTTTTT
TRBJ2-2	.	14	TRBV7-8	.	CASSLWGNTGELFF	TGTGCCAGCAGCTTATGGGGCAACACCGGGGAGCTGTTTTTT
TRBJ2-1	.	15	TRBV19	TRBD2	CASKDSSGSYNEQFF	TGTGCCAGCAAAGACTCTAGCGGATCCTACAATGAGCAGTTCTTC
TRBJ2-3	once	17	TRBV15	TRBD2	CATSSPDKERDVATQYF	TGTGCCACCAGCAGTCCAGATAAAGAGCGGGATGTGGCAACGCAGTATTTT
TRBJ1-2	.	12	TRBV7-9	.	CASSLGGGSYTF	TGTGCCAGCAGCTTAGGGGGGGGATCCTACACCTTC
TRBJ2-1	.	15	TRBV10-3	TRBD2	CAIAPLERGINEQFF	TGTGCCATCGCCCCTCTGGAGCGGGGGATCAATGAGCAGTTCTTC
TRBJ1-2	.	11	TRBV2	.	CAITGNYGYTF	TGTGCCATCACGGGGAACTATGGCTACACCTTC
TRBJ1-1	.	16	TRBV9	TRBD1	CASSVGTGGLSVEAFF	TGTGCCAGCAGCGTAGGGACAGGGGGCTTAAGCGTTGAAGCTTTCTTT
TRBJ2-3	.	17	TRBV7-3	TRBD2	CASSPVGLAGGTDTQYF	TGTGCCAGCAGCCCCGTCGGACTAGCGGGGGGCACAGATACGCAGTATTTT
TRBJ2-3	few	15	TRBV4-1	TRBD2	CASSQATSGTDTQYF	TGCGCCAGCAGCCAAGCGACTAGCGGGACAGATACGCAGTATTTT
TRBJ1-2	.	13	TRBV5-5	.	CASSFSFNYGYTF	TGTGCCAGCAGCTTTTCCTTTAACTATGGCTACACCTTC
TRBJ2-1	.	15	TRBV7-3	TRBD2	CASSLSSGRYNEQFF	TGTGCCAGCAGCTTATCTAGCGGAAGATACAATGAGCAGTTCTTC
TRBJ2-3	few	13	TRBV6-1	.	CASRQVSTDTQYF	TGTGCCAGCCGACAGGTTAGCACAGATACGCAGTATTTT
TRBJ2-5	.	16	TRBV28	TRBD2	CASSLVGTRGVETQYF	TGTGCCAGCAGTTTAGTCGGGACTAGGGGGGTGGAGACCCAGTACTTC
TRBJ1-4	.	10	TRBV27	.	CASGHEKLFF	TGTGCCAGCGGGCATGAAAAACTGTTTTTT
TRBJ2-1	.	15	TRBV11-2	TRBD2	CASSLRLAAANEQFF	TGTGCCAGCAGCTTACGACTAGCGGCCGCCAATGAGCAGTTCTTC
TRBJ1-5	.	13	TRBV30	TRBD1	CACSTGGVGAQHF	TGTGCCTGCTCGACAGGGGGGGTCGGGGCCCAGCATTTT
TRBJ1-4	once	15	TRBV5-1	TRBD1	CASSPRTGKDEKLFF	TGCGCCAGCAGCCCCCGGACAGGGAAGGACGAAAAACTGTTTTTT
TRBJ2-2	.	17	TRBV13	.	CASSSQLTRAEVGELFF	TGTGCCAGCAGCTCCCAACTTACCCGGGCGGAGGTCGGGGAGCTGTTTTTT